Shown below are 25 T cell receptor beta chains from a single sample sequenced in a study of T cells in tumors and immune-related adverse events. TCRdb keeps only in-frame clones here, not all; method: immunoSEQ multiplex PCR. The sample yields about 22,000 clones, about 90% seen once. Sequencing used lymph node tissue, obtained from a patient treated with anti-PD-1 therapy. The receptors come from a female donor with metastatic renal cell carcinoma.

The chain carries TRBV10-2 and TRBJ2-1; 9 bases align to TRBD1. The CDR3 is 15 residues long. Germline V gene lookup returns CDR1 WSHSY and CDR2 SAAADI. Germline trimming cut 10 bases from V and 6 bases from J; bases unmatched to any gene: 13. The CDR3 sequence is CAILSQGQGRNEQFF. In DNA form, the CDR3 reads TGCGCCATCCTTAGTCAGGGACAGGGCCGCAATGAGCAGTTCTTC.

The chain joins TRBV18 to TRBJ2-5, with D tentatively TRBD1 (5 bases). The CDR3 extends over 17 amino acids. The ends were cut back, 0 bases at V and 4 bases at J, with 18 bases in the middle. The germline V gene encodes CDR1 KGHSH and CDR2 LQKENI. The CDR3 is CASSPPVWQGFRETQYF. CDR3 DNA sequence: TGTGCCAGCTCACCACCGGTTTGGCAGGGTTTCCGAGAGACCCAGTACTTC.

This chain links TRBV11-3 with TRBJ1-3, with D unclear. Germline loops: CDR1 SGHNT, CDR2 YENEEA. The CDR3 is 16 amino acids. Trimming left V 2 bases short and J 1 base short, with 12 bases between. The CDR3 DNA reads TGTGCCAGCAGCTTATTCGGCACGGAGTCTGGAAACACCATATATTTT. Its translation is CASSLFGTESGNTIYF.

V and J are TRBV7-6 and TRBJ1-3; D gene uncertain. The CDR3 length is 17 residues. The V end lost 5 bases, the J end lost 0 bases, and 17 bases lay between the germline ends. CDR1 is SGHVS, CDR2 FNYEAQ, per germline. CDR3 sequence reads: CASSPRRLSLSGNTIYF. The CDR3 nucleotides are TGTGCCAGCAGCCCCCGGCGGTTGTCCCTCTCTGGAAACACCATATATTTT. Based on the CDR3 plus reference TRBV7-6 and TRBJ1-3, the full variable domain is GAGVSQSPRYKVTKRGQDVALRCDPISGHVSLYWYRQALGQGPEFLTYFNYEAQQDKSGLPNDRFSAERPEGSISTLTIQRTEQRDSAMYRCASSPRRLSLSGNTIYFGEGSWLTVV.

V and J are TRBV7-2 and TRBJ1-1, with D perhaps matching TRBD1 (6 bases). With 8 bases removed from V and 5 bases from J, the gap between germline ends came to 15 bases. From germline, CDR1 is SGHTA and CDR2 FQGNSA. The CDR3 runs 13 residues. The CDR3: CASEGQRGTEAFF. CDR3 in DNA: TGTGCCAGCGAAGGACAGAGGGGGACTGAAGCTTTCTTT.

In its sample, this clone is medium-sized (0.01 to 0.1%). This chain uses TRBV5-5 with TRBJ2-7; D may be TRBD1 or TRBD2 (5 bases each). This CDR3 has 14 amino acids. Trimming took 0 bases from V and 2 from J, leaving 9 bases between them. Per the germline V gene, CDR1 is SGHKS and CDR2 is YYEKEE (reference sequence). CDR3 residues: CASSLERDAYEQYF. The CDR3 region has the DNA TGTGCCAGCAGCTTGGAACGGGACGCCTACGAGCAGTACTTC.

The genes are TRBV5-1 and TRBJ1-1; D is unclear. Trimming left V 5 bases short and J 2 bases short, with 10 bases between. The CDR3 runs 13 residues. Germline V gives CDR1 SGHRS, CDR2 YFSETQ. The DNA for the CDR3 is TGCGCCAGCAGAAGCGGAGGTAACACTGAAGCTTTCTTT. As protein: CASRSGGNTEAFF.

The J gene is TRBJ1-1, the V gene TRBV19; D is unresolved. The length of the CDR3 is 12 residues. CDR1 is LNHDA, CDR2 SQIVND, per germline (reference sequence). The V gene lost 6 bases and the J gene lost 4 bases, with 9 bases spanning the gap. The CDR3 loop is CASRTWATEAFF. The CDR3 DNA reads as TGTGCCAGTAGGACGTGGGCCACTGAAGCTTTCTTT.

This clone was found a few times. The V gene is TRBV10-3, the J gene TRBJ2-7, with TRBD2 as a possible D gene (6 bases). V was pared by 6 bases and J by 0 bases, with 9 bases between. There are 13 residues in the CDR3. Per germline, CDR1 ENHRY and CDR2 SYGVKD. The DNA of the CDR3 is TGTGCCATCAGCAGGGAGGTCTCCTACGAGCAGTACTTC. Encoded protein: CAISREVSYEQYF.

This chain connects TRBV7-7 to TRBJ2-5; 7 positions match TRBD1. Germline CDR1 reads SSHAT; CDR2 reads FNYEAQ (reference sequence). V was clipped by 5 bases and J by 4 bases; unmatched bases: 7. The CDR3 has 14 residues. CDR3 in DNA: TGTGCCAGCAGCCAAACAGGGGCGGGAGAGACCCAGTACTTC. This sequence encodes CASSQTGAGETQYF.

J is TRBJ1-2 and V is TRBV4-2; D remains ambiguous. Trimming cost V 3 bases and J 8 bases, with 10 bases left between them. The CDR3 loop spans 12 amino acids. CDR1 is LGHNA, CDR2 YNFKEQ, per germline. Written as DNA, the CDR3 is TGTGCCAGCAGCCAGGGTTTATCGGGCTACACCTTC. Its translation: CASSQGLSGYTF.

The V call is TRBV5-1, the J call TRBJ2-3; TRBD2 aligns across 15 bases. The V gene's germline CDR1 is SGHRS and CDR2 YFSETQ. The V gene end was trimmed by 4 bases and the J gene end by 8 bases; junction bases not matched to a gene: 8. This CDR3 has 16 amino acids. The CDR3, as DNA: TGCGCCAGCAGCCCTGGGACTAGCGGGGGGTGGGGTACGCAGTATTTT. It specifies CASSPGTSGGWGTQYF.

The chain carries TRBV9 and TRBJ2-1, with D possibly being TRBD1 or TRBD2 (5 bases each). Germline V gene lookup returns CDR1 SGDLS and CDR2 YYNGEE. CDR3 size: 13 residues. V lost 2 bases to trimming and J lost 7 bases, with 10 bases between them. The chain's CDR3 is CASSVGALNEQFF. CDR3 in DNA: TGTGCCAGCAGCGTCGGGGCGCTAAATGAGCAGTTCTTC.

The chain uses TRBV5-1 and TRBJ2-5; D gene unclear. The CDR3 is made up of 14 amino acids. V was trimmed by 0 bases and J by 1 base, leaving 7 bases between them. Germline loops: CDR1 SGHRS, CDR2 YFSETQ. CDR3 coding DNA: TGCGCCAGCAGCTTGGCGACTGCCCAAGAGACCCAGTACTTC. Translation gives CASSLATAQETQYF.

The gene calls are TRBV6-4 and TRBJ2-3; D is unclear. From germline, CDR1 is MRHNA and CDR2 SNTAGT. The CDR3 spans 13 residues. V lost 0 bases, J lost 7 bases, and 8 bases lay in between. The CDR3 sequence: CASSDSRSNTQYF. The CDR3, as DNA: TGTGCCAGCAGTGACTCGCGGTCTAATACGCAGTATTTT.

The chain joins TRBV10-3 to TRBJ1-1; possibly TRBD1 for D (5 bases). The CDR3 extends over 14 amino acids. Germline V gene sequence: CDR1 ENHRY, CDR2 SYGVKD. The V end was cut by 5 bases, the J end by 1 base, with 11 bases between. The chain's CDR3 is CAISNRLSNTEAFF. The DNA of the CDR3 is TGTGCCATCAGTAACAGGTTATCGAACACTGAAGCTTTCTTT.

V gene TRBV2 combines with J gene TRBJ1-2, with D tentatively TRBD1 (6 bases). CDR3 length equals 12 residues. Germline loops: CDR1 SNHLY, CDR2 FYNNEI. With 7 bases removed from V and 7 bases from J, the gap between germline ends came to 13 bases. The CDR3 DNA sequence: TGTGCCAGCACCGATCCCAGGGGTGGCTACACCTTC. Its protein product is CASTDPRGGYTF.

The chain has TRBV11-3 and TRBJ2-3; 8 bases are shared with TRBD1. This CDR3 region has 16 residues. Germline trimming cut 1 base from V and 2 bases from J; bases unmatched to any gene: 5. From germline, CDR1 is SGHNT and CDR2 YENEEA. CDR3: CASSLGQGLDTDTQYF. In nucleotides, the CDR3 is TGTGCCAGCAGCTTAGGACAGGGGTTGGACACAGATACGCAGTATTTT.

The CDR3 DNA sequence: TGTGCCAGCAGCTTAGACCGTGATACGCAGTATTTT. Its protein is CASSLDRDTQYF. The chain carries TRBV7-2 and TRBJ2-3; no definite D call. This CDR3 is built from 12 residues. V lost 1 base to trimming and J lost 6 bases, with 5 bases between them. Germline V gene data show CDR1 as SGHTA and CDR2 as FQGNSA.

The chain carries TRBV10-3 and TRBJ1-5; D ambiguous. V was pared by 10 bases and J by 3 bases, with 19 bases between. The CDR3 has 15 residues. Germline V gives CDR1 ENHRY, CDR2 SYGVKD. The CDR3 reads CATEETRQNNQPQHF. The CDR3 DNA reads as TGTGCCACCGAGGAAACAAGGCAGAACAATCAGCCCCAGCATTTT.

The J gene is TRBJ2-7, the V gene TRBV27; no clear D. The CDR3 sequence is 15 residues long. Looked up from germline, CDR1 is MNHEY and CDR2 is SMNVEV (reference sequence). Trimming shortened V by 3 bases and J by 4 bases, and 16 bases separated the two germline ends. The CDR3 sequence is CASSFLDKVEYEQYF. The DNA of the CDR3 is TGTGCCAGCAGTTTCCTCGACAAGGTGGAATACGAGCAGTACTTC.

The V and J genes are TRBV7-6 and TRBJ2-7; D call uncertain. V was clipped by 2 bases and J by 9 bases, with 20 bases between them. There are 15 residues in the CDR3. Germline CDR1 is SGHVS and CDR2 is FNYEAQ. CDR3 sequence reads: CASSLTDGWGGRQYF. Here the CDR3 DNA reads TGTGCCAGCAGCTTAACGGACGGGTGGGGTGGTAGGCAGTACTTC.

The chain's CDR3 is CASSQGAVNEQFF. Written as DNA, the CDR3 is TGCGCCAGCAGCCAAGGGGCGGTCAATGAGCAGTTCTTC. This chain uses TRBV4-3 with TRBJ2-1; D gene ambiguous. CDR3 size: 13 residues. The germline gives CDR1 LGHNA, CDR2 YSLEER. Trimming took 1 base from V and 6 from J, leaving 7 bases between them.

The gene calls are TRBV29-1 and TRBJ1-4; maybe TRBD1 (5 bases). Germline CDR1 is SQVTM and CDR2 is ANQGSEA. Trimming shortened V by 4 bases and J by 6 bases, and 6 bases separated the two germline ends. The length of the CDR3 is 11 residues. The CDR3 sequence: CSVGGDEKLFF. The CDR3 DNA sequence: TGCAGCGTTGGGGGGGATGAAAAACTGTTTTTT.

The chain uses TRBV9 and TRBJ1-3; D not resolved. V dropped 4 bases and J dropped 5 bases, with 7 bases sitting between them. Per the germline V gene, CDR1 is SGDLS and CDR2 is YYNGEE. CDR3 length: 12 amino acids. The CDR3 reads CASSPIRNTIYF. For the CDR3, the DNA is TGTGCCAGCAGCCCGATAAGAAACACCATATATTTT. Drawing the rest from reference TRBV9 and TRBJ1-3, the complete variable domain is DSGVTQTPKHLITATGQRVTLRCSPRSGDLSVYWYQQSLDQGLQFLIQYYNGEERAKGNILERFSAQQFPDLHSELNLSSLELGDSALYFCASSPIRNTIYFGEGSWLTVV.